The 4 T cell receptor beta chains below all came from one sample that was sequenced in a study of CD8+CD57+ T cells in acquired aplastic anemia. CDR3 and TCR beta VDJ profiling relied on a genomic DNA template. TCRdb itself ran the reads through MiXCR, one entry per CDR3 protein. The sample shows 150,000 to 200,000 distinct CDR3 sequences, roughly 64% of them seen only once. Sequencing was performed on sorted CD4+, CD8+, or CD8+CD57+ T cells (not recorded which) from PBMCs. These receptors originate from a human donor with severe aplastic anemia or a healthy control (not recorded which).

This clonotype was picked up a small number of times. The chain has TRBV7-9 and TRBJ2-5; 10 bases line up with TRBD2. The germline gives CDR1 SEHNR, CDR2 FQNEAQ (reference sequence). This CDR3 has 15 residues. Losses at the gene ends were 5 bases for V and 2 bases for J; bases not matched to a gene: 5. CDR3 amino acids: CASSAGTSEQETQYF. CDR3 DNA: TGTGCCAGCAGCGCCGGGACTAGCGAACAAGAGACCCAGTACTTC.

Remarks on this clonotype: As the CDR3 is not closed by the conserved phenylalanine or tryptophan, this likely results from a read error. The chain recombines TRBV19 with TRBJ2-2, with D maybe TRBD2 (5 bases). Trimming shortened V by 7 bases and J by 7 bases, and 10 bases separated the two germline ends. This CDR3 spans 12 amino acids. The germline V gene encodes CDR1 LNHDA and CDR2 SQIVND (reference sequence). The DNA of the CDR3 is TGTGCCAGTACGGAAGGAGGCGGGGAGCTGTTTTAT. It translates to CASTEGGGELFY.

This clonotype was counted a single time. The J gene is TRBJ1-1, the V gene TRBV10-3, with a weak D call TRBD1 (5 bases). This CDR3 comprises 12 residues. Germline values: CDR1 ENHRY, CDR2 SYGVKD. V was cut by 2 bases and J by 12 bases, with 13 bases left in between. The CDR3 reads CAISEDRGVSFF. DNA for the CDR3: TGTGCCATCAGTGAGGATCGGGGGGTATCTTTCTTT.

The CDR3 DNA sequence: TGTGCCACCTACCCCCAGGCAGGGGATAGCAATCAGCCCCAGCATTTT. Translated: CATYPQAGDSNQPQHF. The gene calls are TRBV24-1 and TRBJ1-5; TRBD1 is a possible D gene (6 bases). The CDR3 has 16 amino acids. Germline CDR1 and CDR2: KGHDR and SFDVKD. V lost 9 bases to trimming and J lost 0 bases, with 17 bases between them.